Presented here are 20 T cell receptor beta chains from one specimen sequenced in a study of long-term antiretroviral therapy in people with HIV. Survey-level immunoSEQ v3.0 assays were run. TCRdb's table, derived via immunoSEQ multiplex PCR, lists solely in-frame clones and lacks some. The data contain approximately 36,000 clones, roughly 80% of them singletons. Sequences were derived from unsorted PBMCs, sampled 0.6 years after starting antiretroviral therapy. These receptors were taken from a young man with HIV.

This clone was seen a few times. This chain connects TRBV18 to TRBJ2-4; maybe TRBD1 (5 bases). CDR1 and CDR2 from the germline V gene are KGHSH and LQKENI. The CDR3 covers 15 residues. V shed 5 bases and J shed 0 bases, with 11 bases lying between them. The CDR3 coding sequence is TGTGCCAGCTCAGCGGACATCCCAGCCAAAAACATTCAGTACTTC. Residues: CASSADIPAKNIQYF. The full variable domain, with the rest looked up from reference TRBV18 and TRBJ2-4, is NAGVMQNPRHLVRRRGQEARLRCSPMKGHSHVYWYRQLPEEGLKFMVYLQKENIIDESGMPKERFSAEFPKEGPSILRIQQVVRGDSAAYFCASSADIPAKNIQYFGAGTRLSVL.

V is TRBV9 and J is TRBJ2-3, with TRBD2 matching 7 bases. V shed 3 bases and J 0 bases; nucleotides not matched to a gene: 10. Germline CDR1 is SGDLS and CDR2 is YYNGEE. The CDR3 runs 17 residues. Here the CDR3 DNA reads TGTGCCAGCAGCGGCGGTCCTAGCGGTTATAGCACAGATACGCAGTATTTT. Translating gives CASSGGPSGYSTDTQYF.

The chain links TRBV27 to TRBJ2-6; a weak D match, TRBD1 (6 bases). This CDR3 has 14 residues. Trimming left V 8 bases short and J 1 base short, with 9 bases between. Germline CDR1 and CDR2: MNHEY and SMNVEV (reference sequence). The DNA for the CDR3 is TGTGCCAGCGGACAGCCTTCTGGGGCCAACGTCCTGACTTTC. Amino acids: CASGQPSGANVLTF. Full variable domain (outside the CDR3, taken from reference TRBV27 and TRBJ2-6): EAQVTQNPRYLITVTGKKLTVTCSQNMNHEYMSWYRQDPGLGLRQIYYSMNVEVTDKGDVPEGYKVSRKEKRNFPLILESPSPNQTSLYFCASGQPSGANVLTFGAGSRLTVL.

The CDR3 bases are TGTGCCAGCAGGATACAGGGGGCCCAAGAGACCCAGTACTTC. Translation gives CASRIQGAQETQYF. The chain has TRBV28 and TRBJ2-5; 9 positions agree with TRBD1. Germline CDR1 MDHEN, CDR2 SYDVKM. There are 14 residues in the CDR3. V lost 6 bases and J lost 1; bases outside the gene matches: 3.

The V gene is TRBV13, the J gene TRBJ1-1; maybe TRBD1 (5 bases). Germline CDR1 PRHDT, CDR2 FYEKMQ (reference sequence). This CDR3 has 16 amino acids. Trimming pared 5 bases from V and 3 bases from J, leaving 19 bases between. As DNA, the CDR3 is TGTGCCAGCAGCGTGAAAAACAGGCCAGGGTACACTGAAGCTTTCTTT. Amino acids: CASSVKNRPGYTEAFF.

J is TRBJ2-3 and V is TRBV4-3; D remains ambiguous. Germline-derived CDR1 and CDR2 are LGHNA and YSLEER. The CDR3 covers 15 residues. Trimming left V 3 bases short and J 6 bases short, with 16 bases between. In nucleotides, the CDR3 is TGCGCCAGCAGCCAGGCCTTAGGCCCCAGGGATACGCAGTATTTT. The encoded protein is CASSQALGPRDTQYF.

Comments on this clone: The sample contains more than one DNA sequence encoding this CDR3. The chain carries TRBV5-1 and TRBJ1-2, with 9 positions matching TRBD1. Germline V CDR1 and CDR2: SGHRS, YFSETQ. The CDR3 is made up of 14 amino acids. With 4 bases clipped from V and 2 bases from J, the junction kept 3 bases outside the gene matches. CDR3 sequence (DNA): TGCGCCAGCAGCCTCACAGGGGGCAACTATGGCTACACCTTC. Translation gives CASSLTGGNYGYTF. The complete variable domain, with remaining parts taken from reference TRBV5-1 and TRBJ1-2, reads KAGVTQTPRYLIKTRGQQVTLSCSPISGHRSVSWYQQTPGQGLQFLFEYFSETQRNKGNFPGRFSGRQFSNSRSEMNVSTLELGDSALYLCASSLTGGNYGYTFGSGTRLTVV.

The chain joins TRBV7-2 to TRBJ2-3, with D perhaps TRBD2 (5 bases). Trimming left V 1 base short and J 2 bases short, with 13 bases between. The CDR3 covers 16 residues. CDR1 is SGHTA and CDR2 is FQGNSA in the germline V gene. The CDR3 nucleotides are TGTGCCAGCAGCTTAGGTGCTCTAGCACCCACAGATACGCAGTATTTT. Its protein is CASSLGALAPTDTQYF.

This rearrangement joins TRBV7-2 to TRBJ2-7; TRBD2 matches 12 bases. Germline-derived CDR1 and CDR2 are SGHTA and FQGNSA. The ends lost 5 bases at V and 7 bases at J; junction bases unmatched: 6. The CDR3 is 14 amino acids. CDR3 in amino acids: CASSPILAGGEQYF. The CDR3 nucleotides read TGTGCCAGCAGCCCGATACTAGCGGGAGGTGAGCAGTACTTC.

This chain joins TRBV4-3 and TRBJ2-3, with TRBD2 matching over 10 bases. CDR1 and CDR2 from the germline V gene are LGHNA and YSLEER. The V and J ends lost 0 bases and 0 bases, in that order; junction bases with no gene match: 9. The CDR3 has 19 amino acids. The CDR3 bases are TGCGCCAGCAGCCAAGAGCCCAGCGGGAGGGCCCCTAGCACAGATACGCAGTATTTT. Translating it yields CASSQEPSGRAPSTDTQYF.

The genes are TRBV18 and TRBJ2-7; D may correspond to TRBD1 or TRBD2 (5 bases each). With 3 bases removed from V and 2 bases from J, the gap between germline ends came to 5 bases. The CDR3 sequence is 12 residues long. Germline lookup yields CDR1 KGHSH and CDR2 LQKENI. The CDR3 DNA reads TGTGCCAGCTCACCGGGGGCCTACGAGCAGTACTTC. Translating it yields CASSPGAYEQYF.

J is TRBJ1-1 and V is TRBV15, with D unclear. The V gene lost 2 bases and the J gene lost 3 bases, with 7 bases spanning the gap. The CDR3 is 13 amino acids. Germline CDR1 reads LNHNV; CDR2 reads YYDKDF (reference sequence). CDR3 nucleotide sequence: TGTGCCACCAGCAGACCATGGGACACTGAAGCTTTCTTT. This codes for CATSRPWDTEAFF.

The rearrangement links TRBV27 to TRBJ2-7, with 8 bases that match TRBD2. This CDR3 has 15 residues. With V trimmed by 5 bases and J by 4 bases, 10 bases remained unmatched. Germline V CDR1 and CDR2: MNHEY, SMNVEV (reference sequence). The DNA of the CDR3 is TGTGCCAGCAGTCCCGAAGGACTAGCCCCATACGAGCAGTACTTC. Its translation: CASSPEGLAPYEQYF.

CDR3 sequence (DNA): TGTGCCAGCACCCAGTCAGGGGGGTCCAATCAGCCCCAGCATTTT. This sequence encodes CASTQSGGSNQPQHF. The chain uses TRBV7-2 and TRBJ1-5; the match to TRBD1 covers 7 bases. The CDR3 is 15 amino acids. After removal of 7 bases from V and 3 bases from J, the junction contained 9 bases not matched to a gene. Per germline, CDR1 SGHTA and CDR2 FQGNSA. Looking up the rest from reference TRBV7-2 and TRBJ1-5 gives the full variable domain: GAGVSQSPSNKVTEKGKDVELRCDPISGHTALYWYRQSLGQGLEFLIYFQGNSAPDKSGLPSDRFSAERTGGSVSTLTIQRTQQEDSAVYLCASTQSGGSNQPQHFGDGTRLSIL.

CDR3 sequence (DNA): TGTGCCAGCTCACACGACAGGGGGGGTTCTTACGAGCAGTACTTC. As protein: CASSHDRGGSYEQYF. The gene calls are TRBV18 and TRBJ2-7; 9 nucleotides line up with TRBD1. From germline, CDR1 is KGHSH and CDR2 LQKENI. V shed 4 bases and J 4 bases; nucleotides not matched to a gene: 8. There are 15 residues in the CDR3.

This rearrangement joins TRBV4-1 to TRBJ2-1, with TRBD2 identical over 7 bases. The trim removed 0 bases at V and 2 bases at J, leaving 4 bases unmatched. CDR1 is MGHRA and CDR2 is YSYEKL in the germline V gene. The length of the CDR3 is 16 residues. The CDR3, as DNA: TGCGCCAGCAGCCAAGATTTCGGGACTACCTACAATGAGCAGTTCTTC. Its translation: CASSQDFGTTYNEQFF.

This chain links TRBV7-9 with TRBJ1-5, with 8 bases aligning to TRBD1. V lost 0 bases to trimming and J lost 2 bases; unmatched junction nucleotides: 12. This CDR3 has 19 residues. Germline V lookup: CDR1 SEHNR, CDR2 FQNEAQ (reference sequence). This CDR3 reads CASSLAPRGLISGNQPQHF. The CDR3 region has the DNA TGTGCCAGCAGCTTAGCGCCCAGGGGGCTCATTTCGGGCAATCAGCCCCAGCATTTT.

V is TRBV14 and J is TRBJ2-1; TRBD2 is a possible D gene (6 bases). This CDR3 is built from 16 residues. The germline V and J ends were trimmed by 3 bases and 2 bases, with 14 bases remaining between them. CDR1 is SGHDN, CDR2 FVKESK, per germline. CDR3 amino acids: CASSHMGGKAYNEQFF. The CDR3 nucleotides are TGTGCCAGCAGCCATATGGGCGGGAAAGCCTACAATGAGCAGTTCTTC.

This clone is deemed medium-sized. The chain combines TRBV4-2 with TRBJ2-2, with 9 bases matching TRBD1. Germline V lookup: CDR1 LGHNA, CDR2 YNFKEQ. The length of the CDR3 is 15 residues. J lost 6 bases, V lost 0 bases, and 2 bases had no gene match. CDR3: CASSQDTGGAGELFF. CDR3 coding DNA: TGTGCCAGCAGCCAAGATACAGGGGGCGCCGGGGAGCTGTTTTTT.

The chain employs TRBV7-9 and TRBJ1-5, with D uncertain. Deletions cut 3 bases from V and 2 bases from J, with 5 bases between. Germline V gives CDR1 SEHNR, CDR2 FQNEAQ (reference sequence). The CDR3 runs 13 residues. CDR3 in amino acids: CASSFGGNQPQHF. Written as DNA, the CDR3 is TGTGCCAGCAGCTTCGGCGGCAATCAGCCCCAGCATTTT.